This T cell receptor (beta chain) was found in a study of T-cell memory formation after mild COVID-19. This CDR3 region has 15 residues. V was trimmed by 4 bases and J by 0 bases, leaving 13 bases between them. The germline V gene has CDR1 SGDLS and CDR2 YYNGEE. The table lists this clonotype with a few counts. TCRdb itself ran the 5' RACE reads through MiXCR, one entry per CDR3 protein. Among around 310,000 distinct CDR3 sequences, around a sixth were seen once, and the ten largest hold approximately 20%. Sequenced sample: PBMCs or a T cell subset sorted from them (not recorded which). The rearrangement joins TRBV9 to TRBJ1-1; D remains ambiguous. This receptor was taken from a man between 18 and 35 years old who had mild COVID-19 (a few samples of this study predate the infection). Cell type and time point are not known. CDR3 amino acids: CASSTHWGVNTEAFF. CDR3 DNA sequence: TGTGCCAGCAGCACCCACTGGGGAGTGAACACTGAAGCTTTCTTT.